This T cell receptor beta chain was captured by sequencing in a study of T cell responses to AZD1222 COVID-19 vaccine. Profiling relied on immunoSEQ multiplex PCR, and the TCRdb table lists in-frame clones only, not all of them. The sample has 100,000 or so clones, approximately 90% seen once. To note about this clone: Antigen specificity is unknown.

Regarding the study as a whole: Donors were largely white British and mainly female; clonal diversity was possibly underestimated. All repertoire sampling was performed exclusively after the peak T cell response.

The sample here was peripheral blood, taken 28 days after the second AZD1222 dose. The clonotype comes from an adult who received the AZD1222 COVID-19 vaccine.

The CDR3 sequence: CASSIPPRQRIYNEQFF. DNA for the CDR3: TGTGCCAGTAGTATCCCACCAAGACAGCGAATCTACAATGAGCAGTTCTTC. J is TRBJ2-1 and V is TRBV19, with a weak D call TRBD1 (5 bases). The CDR3 contains 17 residues. V was cut by 3 bases and J by 3 bases, with 18 bases left in between. CDR1 is LNHDA and CDR2 is SQIVND in the germline V gene (reference sequence).